This TCR beta chain originates from a study of cytomegalovirus exposure and HLA in healthy donors. Primers for the PCR totalled 60 Vbeta and 13 Jbeta. Generated by immunoSEQ multiplex PCR, the TCRdb table keeps only in-frame clones and is missing some. The sample includes 100,000 to 150,000 clones, around four fifths of them seen just once. With V trimmed by 2 bases and J by 1 base, 3 bases remained unmatched. The CDR3 has 16 residues. From germline, CDR1 is KGHSH and CDR2 LQKENI. The chain joins TRBV18 to TRBJ2-2; 8 bases map to TRBD1. The source is a woman between 40 and 55 years old in good health and CMV-seropositive. The sequenced sample consisted of PBMCs. The CDR3 nucleotides are TGTGCCAGCTCACCAGACAGGGGCCGGAACACCGGGGAGCTGTTTTTT. As protein: CASSPDRGRNTGELFF.